These 7 T cell receptor beta chains were all obtained from the same sample, sequenced in a study of cytomegalovirus exposure and HLA in healthy donors (dated by TCRdb to 2016 to 2017). Library method: the immunoSEQ multiplex PCR assay. The multiplex PCR relied on a mix of 60 forward primers for TCR Vbeta segments and 13 reverse primers for TCR Jbeta segments. What TCRdb holds here is the immuneACCESS table cut down to in-frame rearrangements. Part of the clones is not present; checked against another copy, under half of the missing clones reflect an unresolved V gene, and the others are unexplained. Present in this sample are 200,000 or so clones, roughly 80% of which were seen just once. Around 3% of the sample is in the top ten clones. The source material was PBMCs. Receptor source: a man aged 25-45 years in good health and CMV-seronegative.

J is TRBJ1-5 and V is TRBV7-9; 8 bases are a match to TRBD1. Trimming removed 4 bases from V and 5 bases from J; junction bases left unmatched: 7. Germline CDR1 SEHNR, CDR2 FQNEAQ (reference sequence). CDR3 length: 15 residues. The CDR3 bases are TGTGCCAGCAGCTACGACCGGGACAGGTATCAGCCCCAGCATTTT. It yields the protein CASSYDRDRYQPQHF.

J is TRBJ1-5 and V is TRBV10-3, with TRBD1 as a possible D gene (5 bases). CDR1 ENHRY and CDR2 SYGVKD come from the germline V gene. V was shortened by 10 bases and J by 5 bases, with 15 bases between the two germline ends. The CDR3 sequence is 13 residues long. The CDR3 nucleotides are TGTGCCACCCAACCCCAGGGTGATCAGCCCCAGCATTTT. Translated, it gives CATQPQGDQPQHF.

V gene TRBV7-2 combines with J gene TRBJ2-1; 14 bases are shared with TRBD2. The CDR3 has 18 residues. Trimming cost V 2 bases and J 0 bases; bases outside gene matches: 3. Germline V gene sequence: CDR1 SGHTA, CDR2 FQGNSA. The DNA of the CDR3 is TGTGCCAGCAGCTTAAGGACTAGCGGGGGGCACTCCTACAATGAGCAGTTCTTC. Protein: CASSLRTSGGHSYNEQFF. The full variable domain, its missing parts supplied by reference TRBV7-2 and TRBJ2-1, is GAGVSQSPSNKVTEKGKDVELRCDPISGHTALYWYRQSLGQGLEFLIYFQGNSAPDKSGLPSDRFSAERTGGSVSTLTIQRTQQEDSAVYLCASSLRTSGGHSYNEQFFGPGTRLTVL.

V gene TRBV5-4 combines with J gene TRBJ2-5; possible D gene TRBD2, 6 bases. CDR1 SGHNT and CDR2 YYREEE come from the germline V gene (reference sequence). CDR3 length: 14 residues. The V gene lost 0 bases and the J gene lost 5 bases, with 11 bases spanning the gap. This CDR3 reads CASSLGFREETQYF. In DNA, the CDR3 is TGTGCCAGCAGCTTGGGGTTCCGGGAGGAGACCCAGTACTTC.

The V call is TRBV15, the J call TRBJ2-2; TRBD2 might be the D (5 bases). CDR1 is LNHNV, CDR2 YYDKDF, per germline (reference sequence). V shed 2 bases and J shed 5 bases, with 12 bases lying between them. The CDR3 totals 15 residues. The chain's CDR3 is CATSRRIGITGELFF. Here the CDR3 DNA reads TGTGCCACCAGCAGAAGAATCGGGATTACCGGGGAGCTGTTTTTT.

V gene TRBV19 combines with J gene TRBJ2-3; 12 bases are shared with TRBD1. The germline V gene encodes CDR1 LNHDA and CDR2 SQIVND (reference sequence). With V trimmed by 7 bases and J by 2 bases, 4 bases remained unmatched. The CDR3 covers 15 residues. The CDR3 protein is CASTLGQGATDTQYF. The DNA for the CDR3 is TGTGCCAGTACTTTGGGACAGGGGGCCACAGATACGCAGTATTTT.

CDR3 in DNA: TGTGCCAGCAGTCTAGGTGAAGTGTCTAATTCACCCCTCCACTTT. Protein product: CASSLGEVSNSPLHF. The rearrangement uses TRBV7-9 and TRBJ1-6, with unresolved D. The CDR3 spans 15 residues. Germline V CDR1 and CDR2: SEHNR, FQNEAQ (reference sequence). Trimming shortened V by 6 bases and J by 6 bases, and 15 bases separated the two germline ends.